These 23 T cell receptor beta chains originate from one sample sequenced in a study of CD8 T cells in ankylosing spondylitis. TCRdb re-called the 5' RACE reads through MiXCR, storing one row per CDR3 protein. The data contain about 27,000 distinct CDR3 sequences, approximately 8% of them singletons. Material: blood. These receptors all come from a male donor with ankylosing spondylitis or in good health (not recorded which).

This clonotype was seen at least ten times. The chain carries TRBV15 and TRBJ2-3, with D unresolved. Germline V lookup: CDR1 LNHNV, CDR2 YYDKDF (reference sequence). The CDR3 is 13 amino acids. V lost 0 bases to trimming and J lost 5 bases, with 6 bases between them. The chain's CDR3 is CATSRDPGDTQYF. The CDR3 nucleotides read TGTGCCACCAGCAGAGATCCGGGAGATACGCAGTATTTT.

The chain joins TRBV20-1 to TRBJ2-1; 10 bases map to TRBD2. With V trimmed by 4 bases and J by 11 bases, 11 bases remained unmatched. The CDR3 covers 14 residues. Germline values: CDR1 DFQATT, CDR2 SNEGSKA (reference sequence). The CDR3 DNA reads TGCAGTGCTACACGACCGGGACTAGCGCACCAGCAGTTCTTC. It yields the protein CSATRPGLAHQQFF.

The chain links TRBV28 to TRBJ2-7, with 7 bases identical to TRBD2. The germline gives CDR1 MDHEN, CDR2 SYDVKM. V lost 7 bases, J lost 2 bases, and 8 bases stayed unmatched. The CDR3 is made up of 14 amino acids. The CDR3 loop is CASTRGGTPYEQYF. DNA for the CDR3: TGTGCCAGCACCCGCGGGGGAACCCCCTACGAGCAGTACTTC.

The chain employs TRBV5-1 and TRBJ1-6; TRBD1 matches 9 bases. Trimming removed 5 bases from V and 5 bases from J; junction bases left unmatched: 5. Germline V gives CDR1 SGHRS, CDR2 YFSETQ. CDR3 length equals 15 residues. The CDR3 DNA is TGCGCCAGCAGAAAAGGACAGGGGAATAATTCACCCCTCCACTTT. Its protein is CASRKGQGNNSPLHF. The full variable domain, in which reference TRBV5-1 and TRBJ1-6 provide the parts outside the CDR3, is KAGVTQTPRYLIKTRGQQVTLSCSPISGHRSVSWYQQTPGQGLQFLFEYFSETQRNKGNFPGRFSGRQFSNSRSEMNVSTLELGDSALYLCASRKGQGNNSPLHFGNGTRLTVT.

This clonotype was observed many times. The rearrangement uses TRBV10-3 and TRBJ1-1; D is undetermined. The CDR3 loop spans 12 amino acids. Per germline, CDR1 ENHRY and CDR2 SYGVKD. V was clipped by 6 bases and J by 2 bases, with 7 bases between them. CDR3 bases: TGTGCCATCAGGAATTCCAACACTGAAGCTTTCTTT. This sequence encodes CAIRNSNTEAFF.

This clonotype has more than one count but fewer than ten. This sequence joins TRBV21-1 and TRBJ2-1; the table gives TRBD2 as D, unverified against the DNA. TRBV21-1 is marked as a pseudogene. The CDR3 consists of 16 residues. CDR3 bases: TGTGCCAGCAGCAAAGCGCTACGCGGGGGGAAGAATGAGCAGTTCTTC. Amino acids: CASSKALRGGKNEQFF.

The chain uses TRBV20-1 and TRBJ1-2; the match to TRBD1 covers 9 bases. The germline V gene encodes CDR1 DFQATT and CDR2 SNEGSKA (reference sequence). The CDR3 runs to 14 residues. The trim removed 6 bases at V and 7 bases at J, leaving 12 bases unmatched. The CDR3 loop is CSARPGQTGGGYTF. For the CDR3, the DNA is TGCAGTGCGAGACCGGGACAGACAGGGGGTGGCTACACCTTC.

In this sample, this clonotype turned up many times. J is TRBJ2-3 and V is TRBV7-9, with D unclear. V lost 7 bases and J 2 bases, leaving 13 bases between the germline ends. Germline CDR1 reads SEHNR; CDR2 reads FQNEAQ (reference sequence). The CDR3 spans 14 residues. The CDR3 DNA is TGTGCCAGCACGGAGAAGGGTCCCACAGATACGCAGTATTTT. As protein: CASTEKGPTDTQYF.

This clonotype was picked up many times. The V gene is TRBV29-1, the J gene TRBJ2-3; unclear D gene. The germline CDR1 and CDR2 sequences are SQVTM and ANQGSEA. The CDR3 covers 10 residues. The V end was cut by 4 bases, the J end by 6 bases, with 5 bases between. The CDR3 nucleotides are TGCAGCGTTGCCAGGGATACGCAGTATTTT. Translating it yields CSVARDTQYF.

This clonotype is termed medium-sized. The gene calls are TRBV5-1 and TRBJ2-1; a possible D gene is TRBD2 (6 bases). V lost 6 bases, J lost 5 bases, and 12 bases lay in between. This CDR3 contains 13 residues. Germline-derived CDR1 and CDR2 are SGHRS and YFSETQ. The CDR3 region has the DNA TGCGCCAGCACGTTGGACTATAACAATGAGCAGTTCTTC. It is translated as CASTLDYNNEQFF.

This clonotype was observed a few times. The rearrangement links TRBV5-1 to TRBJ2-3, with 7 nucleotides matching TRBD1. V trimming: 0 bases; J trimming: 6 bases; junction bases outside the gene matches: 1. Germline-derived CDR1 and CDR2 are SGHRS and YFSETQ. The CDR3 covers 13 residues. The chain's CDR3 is CASSLEQGDTQYF. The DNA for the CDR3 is TGCGCCAGCAGCTTGGAACAGGGGGATACGCAGTATTTT.

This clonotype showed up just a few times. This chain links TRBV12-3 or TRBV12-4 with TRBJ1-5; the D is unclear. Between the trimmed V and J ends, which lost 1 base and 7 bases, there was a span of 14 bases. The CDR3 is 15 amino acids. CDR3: CASSLEYGFGQPQHF. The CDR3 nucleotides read TGTGCCAGCAGTTTAGAGTACGGATTTGGGCAGCCCCAGCATTTT.

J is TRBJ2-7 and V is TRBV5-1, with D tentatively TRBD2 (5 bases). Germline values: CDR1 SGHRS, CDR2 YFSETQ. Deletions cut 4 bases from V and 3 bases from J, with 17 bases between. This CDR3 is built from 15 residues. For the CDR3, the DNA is TGCGCCAGCAGCCACGTAGCGCAGAAGCACTACGAGCAGTACTTC. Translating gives CASSHVAQKHYEQYF. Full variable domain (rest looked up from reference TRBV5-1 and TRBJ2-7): KAGVTQTPRYLIKTRGQQVTLSCSPISGHRSVSWYQQTPGQGLQFLFEYFSETQRNKGNFPGRFSGRQFSNSRSEMNVSTLELGDSALYLCASSHVAQKHYEQYFGPGTRLTVT.

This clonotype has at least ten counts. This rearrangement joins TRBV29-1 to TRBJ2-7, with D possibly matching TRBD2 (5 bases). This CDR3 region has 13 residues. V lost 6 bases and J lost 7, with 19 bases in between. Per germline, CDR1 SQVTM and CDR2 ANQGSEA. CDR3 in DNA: TGCAGCGTCTCAGCGAGAGAGGGAGCGGAGCAGTACTTC. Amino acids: CSVSAREGAEQYF.

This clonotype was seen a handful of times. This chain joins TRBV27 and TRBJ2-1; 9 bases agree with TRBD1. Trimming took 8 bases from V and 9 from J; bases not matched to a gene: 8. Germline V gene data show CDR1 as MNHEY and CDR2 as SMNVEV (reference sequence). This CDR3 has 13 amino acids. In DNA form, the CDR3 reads TGTGCCAGCGCCTTGGGACAGGGTTTTGAGCAGTTCTTC. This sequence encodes CASALGQGFEQFF.

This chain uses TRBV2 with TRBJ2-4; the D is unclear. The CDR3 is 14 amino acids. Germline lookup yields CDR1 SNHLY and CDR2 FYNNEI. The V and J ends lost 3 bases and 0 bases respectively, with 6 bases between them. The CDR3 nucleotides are TGTGCCAGCAGTGACAAGTTAGCCAAAAACATTCAGTACTTC. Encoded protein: CASSDKLAKNIQYF.

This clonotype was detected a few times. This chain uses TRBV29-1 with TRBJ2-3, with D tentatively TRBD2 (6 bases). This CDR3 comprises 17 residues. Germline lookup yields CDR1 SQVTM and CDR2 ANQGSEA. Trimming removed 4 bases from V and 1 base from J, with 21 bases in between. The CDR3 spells CSVGPLGFGGGTDTQYF. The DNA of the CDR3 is TGCAGCGTTGGCCCCCTGGGATTTGGCGGGGGCACAGATACGCAGTATTTT.

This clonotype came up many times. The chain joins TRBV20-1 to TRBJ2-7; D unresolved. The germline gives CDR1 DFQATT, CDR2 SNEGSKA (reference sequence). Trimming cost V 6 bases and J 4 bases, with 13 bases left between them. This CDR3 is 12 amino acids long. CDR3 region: CSARPDGYEQYF. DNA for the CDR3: TGCAGTGCCCGCCCGGACGGGTACGAGCAGTACTTC.

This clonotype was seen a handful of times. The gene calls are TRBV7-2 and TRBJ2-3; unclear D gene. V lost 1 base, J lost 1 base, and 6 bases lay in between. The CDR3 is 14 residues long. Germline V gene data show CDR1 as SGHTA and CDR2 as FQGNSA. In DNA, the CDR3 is TGTGCCAGCAGCTTAGAGTTGGGCACAGATACGCAGTATTTT. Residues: CASSLELGTDTQYF.

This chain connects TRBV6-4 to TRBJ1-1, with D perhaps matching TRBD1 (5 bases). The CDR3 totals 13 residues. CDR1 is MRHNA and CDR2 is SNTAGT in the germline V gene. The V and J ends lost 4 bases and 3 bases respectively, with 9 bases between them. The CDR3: CASSVEGHTEAFF. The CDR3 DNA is TGTGCCAGCAGTGTGGAGGGGCACACTGAAGCTTTCTTT.

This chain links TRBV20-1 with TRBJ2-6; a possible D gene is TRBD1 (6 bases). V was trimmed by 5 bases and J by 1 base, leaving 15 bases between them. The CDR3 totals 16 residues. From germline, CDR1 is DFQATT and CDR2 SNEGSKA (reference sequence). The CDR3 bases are TGCAGTGCTGCGCCGGGACACATTTCTGGGGCCAACGTCCTGACTTTC. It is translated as CSAAPGHISGANVLTF.

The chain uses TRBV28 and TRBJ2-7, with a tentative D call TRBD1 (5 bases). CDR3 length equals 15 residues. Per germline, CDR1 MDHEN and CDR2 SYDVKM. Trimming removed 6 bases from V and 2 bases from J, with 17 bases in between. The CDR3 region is CASSATDRQTYEQYF. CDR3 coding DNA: TGTGCCAGCAGCGCCACCGACAGACAAACCTACGAGCAGTACTTC.

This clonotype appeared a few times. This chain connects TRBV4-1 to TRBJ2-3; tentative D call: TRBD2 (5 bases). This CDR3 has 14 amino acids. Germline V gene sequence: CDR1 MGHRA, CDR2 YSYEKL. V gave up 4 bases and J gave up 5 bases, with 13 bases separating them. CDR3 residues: CASSRRDLGDTQYF. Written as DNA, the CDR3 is TGCGCCAGCAGCCGACGGGATTTGGGAGATACGCAGTATTTT.